What follows are 3 T cell receptor beta chains derived from one specimen sequenced in a study of blood T cell repertoires in COVID-19. Data came from immunoSEQ multiplex PCR; TCRdb stores just in-frame clones and leaves some out. The data contain 160,000 or so clones, around nine tenths of them seen just once; the ten biggest clones take up over 2%. The specimen sequenced was peripheral blood. The receptor source for this set is a woman aged 65 to 85 with acute or convalescent COVID-19.

There are a few counts of this clone. The CDR3: CASSYSKGPPYEQYF. In DNA, the CDR3 is TGTGCCAGCAGTTACTCGAAGGGGCCTCCCTACGAGCAGTACTTC. This chain links TRBV6-5 with TRBJ2-7, with a tentative D call TRBD1 (5 bases). This CDR3 has 15 amino acids. Germline V lookup: CDR1 MNHEY, CDR2 SVGAGI. The V and J ends lost 0 bases and 2 bases respectively, with 11 bases between them.

V is TRBV11-2 and J is TRBJ2-5, with D maybe TRBD1 (7 bases). The CDR3 consists of 14 residues. Trimming left V 4 bases short and J 5 bases short, with 14 bases between. The germline gives CDR1 SGHAT, CDR2 FQNNGV. Written as DNA, the CDR3 is TGTGCCAGCAGCTACCAGGGGGGCCGGGAGACCCAGTACTTC. Amino acid sequence: CASSYQGGRETQYF.

The gene calls are TRBV5-1 and TRBJ1-1, with D maybe TRBD1 (6 bases). The CDR3 contains 14 residues. CDR1 SGHRS and CDR2 YFSETQ come from the germline V gene. The ends were cut back, 2 bases at V and 4 bases at J, with 12 bases in the middle. The CDR3 DNA reads TGCGCCAGCAGCTTTGATCAGGGGATCACTGAAGCTTTCTTT. Translating it yields CASSFDQGITEAFF.